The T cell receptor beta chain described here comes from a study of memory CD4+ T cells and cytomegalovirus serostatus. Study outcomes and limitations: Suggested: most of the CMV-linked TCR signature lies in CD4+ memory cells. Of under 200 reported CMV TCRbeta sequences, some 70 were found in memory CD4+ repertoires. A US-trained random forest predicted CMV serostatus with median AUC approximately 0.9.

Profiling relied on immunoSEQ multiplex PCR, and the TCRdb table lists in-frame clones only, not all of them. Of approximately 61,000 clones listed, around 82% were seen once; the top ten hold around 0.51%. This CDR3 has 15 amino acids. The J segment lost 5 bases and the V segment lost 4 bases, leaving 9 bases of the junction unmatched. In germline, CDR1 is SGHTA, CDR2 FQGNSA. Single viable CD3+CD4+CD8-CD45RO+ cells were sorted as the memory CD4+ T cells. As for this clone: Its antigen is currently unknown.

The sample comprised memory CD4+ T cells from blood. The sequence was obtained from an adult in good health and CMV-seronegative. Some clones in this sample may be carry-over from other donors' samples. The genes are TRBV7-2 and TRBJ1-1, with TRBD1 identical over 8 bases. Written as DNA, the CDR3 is TGTGCCAGCAGCTCCCGGACAGGGCGGGCGACTGAAGCTTTCTTT. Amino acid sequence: CASSSRTGRATEAFF.